This TCR beta chain is from a study of blood T cell repertoires in COVID-19. Study-level background: The samples span acute and convalescent COVID-19 from the United States, Italy and Spain.

In its sample, this clone was seen once. Cohort placement rested on clinical history that participants reported themselves. It was within 2 weeks before study entry that exposed participants met a COVID-19 case. Assay: immunoSEQ multiplex PCR; the TCRdb copy retains only in-frame clones and omits some. This sample has around 130,000 clones, with roughly 80% found just once. The V and J ends lost 1 base and 9 bases, in that order; junction bases with no gene match: 9. CDR3 length: 15 residues. Germline CDR1 reads SGHAT; CDR2 reads FQNNGV. The clonotype comes from a woman in her late teens or twenties who had been exposed to COVID-19. The source material was PBMCs or T cells enriched from blood (not recorded which). This rearrangement joins TRBV11-2 to TRBJ2-1, with 7 positions matching TRBD2. The DNA of the CDR3 is TGTGCCAGCAGCTTAGGCGGGACTCCGGGGGGTGAGCAGTTCTTC. Translated: CASSLGGTPGGEQFF.